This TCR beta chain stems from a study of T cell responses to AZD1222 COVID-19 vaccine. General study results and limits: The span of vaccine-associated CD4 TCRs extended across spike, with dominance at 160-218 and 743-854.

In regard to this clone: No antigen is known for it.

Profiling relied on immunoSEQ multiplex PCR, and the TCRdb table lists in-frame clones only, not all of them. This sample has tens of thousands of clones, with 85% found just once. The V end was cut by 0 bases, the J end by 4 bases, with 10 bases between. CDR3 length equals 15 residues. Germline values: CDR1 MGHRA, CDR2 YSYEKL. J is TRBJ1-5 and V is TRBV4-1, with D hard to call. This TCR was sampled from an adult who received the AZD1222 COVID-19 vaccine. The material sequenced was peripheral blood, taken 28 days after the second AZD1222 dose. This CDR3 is CASSQDPNGNQPQHF. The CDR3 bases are TGCGCCAGCAGCCAAGACCCCAATGGAAATCAGCCCCAGCATTTT.